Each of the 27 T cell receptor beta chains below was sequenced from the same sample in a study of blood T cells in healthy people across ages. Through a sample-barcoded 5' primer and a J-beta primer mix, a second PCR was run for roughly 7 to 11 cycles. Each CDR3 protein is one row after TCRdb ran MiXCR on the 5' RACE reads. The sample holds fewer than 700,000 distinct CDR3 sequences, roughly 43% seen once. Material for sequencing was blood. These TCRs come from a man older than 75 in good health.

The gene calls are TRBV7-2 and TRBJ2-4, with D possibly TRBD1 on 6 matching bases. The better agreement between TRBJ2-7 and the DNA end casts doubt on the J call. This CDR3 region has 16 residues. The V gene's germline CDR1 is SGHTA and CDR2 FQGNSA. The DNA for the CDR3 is TGTGCCAGCAGCTTAGAGGGGGTCAGCCGAACCTACGAGCAGTACTTC. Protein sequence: CASSLEGVSRTYEQYF.

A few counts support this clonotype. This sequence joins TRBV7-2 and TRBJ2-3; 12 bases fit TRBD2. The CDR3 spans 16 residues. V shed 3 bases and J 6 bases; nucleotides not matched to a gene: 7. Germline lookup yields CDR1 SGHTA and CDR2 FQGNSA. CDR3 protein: CASSLGTSGGWDTQYF. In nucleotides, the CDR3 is TGTGCCAGCAGCTTGGGAACTAGCGGGGGGTGGGATACGCAGTATTTT.

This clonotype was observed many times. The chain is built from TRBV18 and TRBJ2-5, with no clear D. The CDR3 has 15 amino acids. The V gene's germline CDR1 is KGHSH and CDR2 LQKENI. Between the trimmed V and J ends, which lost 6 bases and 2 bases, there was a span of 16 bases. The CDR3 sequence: CASSEGASIQETQYF. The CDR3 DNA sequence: TGTGCCAGCTCGGAAGGAGCATCCATACAAGAGACCCAGTACTTC.

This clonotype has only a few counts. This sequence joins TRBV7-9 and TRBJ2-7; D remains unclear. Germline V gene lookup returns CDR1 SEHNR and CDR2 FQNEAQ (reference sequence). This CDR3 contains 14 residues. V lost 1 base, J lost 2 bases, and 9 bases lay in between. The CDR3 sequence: CASSLGAIAYEQYF. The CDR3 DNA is TGTGCCAGCAGCTTAGGAGCCATCGCCTACGAGCAGTACTTC.

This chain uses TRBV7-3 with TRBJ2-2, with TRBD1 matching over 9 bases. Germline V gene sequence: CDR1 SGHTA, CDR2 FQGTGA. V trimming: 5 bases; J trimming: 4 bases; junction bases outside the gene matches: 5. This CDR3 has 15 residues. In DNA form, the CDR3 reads TGTGCCAGCAGCCCTTACAGGGGGCCCACCGGGGAGCTGTTTTTT. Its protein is CASSPYRGPTGELFF.

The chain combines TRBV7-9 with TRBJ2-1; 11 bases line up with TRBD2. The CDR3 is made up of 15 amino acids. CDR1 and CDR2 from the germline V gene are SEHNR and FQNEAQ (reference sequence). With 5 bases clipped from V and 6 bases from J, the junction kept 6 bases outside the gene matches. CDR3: CASSVSGGAVNEQFF. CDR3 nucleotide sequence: TGTGCCAGCAGCGTTAGCGGGGGGGCGGTCAATGAGCAGTTCTTC.

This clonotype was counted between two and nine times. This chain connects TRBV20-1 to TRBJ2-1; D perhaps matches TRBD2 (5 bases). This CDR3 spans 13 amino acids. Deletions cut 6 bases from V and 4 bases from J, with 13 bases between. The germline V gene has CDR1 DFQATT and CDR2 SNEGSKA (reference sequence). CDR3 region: CSAGKRGYNEQFF. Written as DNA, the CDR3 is TGCAGTGCGGGCAAGCGAGGGTACAATGAGCAGTTCTTC.

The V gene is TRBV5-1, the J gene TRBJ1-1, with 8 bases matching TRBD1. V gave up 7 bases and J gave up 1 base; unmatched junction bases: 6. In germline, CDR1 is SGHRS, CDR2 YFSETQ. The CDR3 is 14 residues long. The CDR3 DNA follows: TGCGCCAGCGGCCGAGGGACAGGGAACACTGAAGCTTTCTTT. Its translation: CASGRGTGNTEAFF.

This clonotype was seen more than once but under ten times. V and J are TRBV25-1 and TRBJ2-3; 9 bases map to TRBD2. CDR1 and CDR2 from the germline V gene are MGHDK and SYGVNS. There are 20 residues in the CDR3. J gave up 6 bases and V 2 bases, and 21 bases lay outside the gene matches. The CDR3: CASSEPRPKRGAPLVDTQYF. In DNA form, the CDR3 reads TGTGCCAGCAGTGAACCCCGCCCCAAGCGGGGGGCTCCGTTAGTCGATACGCAGTATTTT.

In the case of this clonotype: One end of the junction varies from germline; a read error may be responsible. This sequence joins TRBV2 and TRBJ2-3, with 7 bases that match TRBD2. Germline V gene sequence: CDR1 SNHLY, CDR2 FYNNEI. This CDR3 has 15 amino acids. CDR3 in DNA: TGTGCCCGCAGTGAAGCCAGCGGGGTTACAGATACGCAGTATTTT. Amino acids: CARSEASGVTDTQYF.

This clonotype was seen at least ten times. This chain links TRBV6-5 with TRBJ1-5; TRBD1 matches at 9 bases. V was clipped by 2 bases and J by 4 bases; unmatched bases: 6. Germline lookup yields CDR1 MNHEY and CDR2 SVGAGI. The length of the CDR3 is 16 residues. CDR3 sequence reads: CASSYGGTGSNQPQHF. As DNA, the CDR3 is TGTGCCAGCAGTTACGGTGGGACAGGGTCGAATCAGCCCCAGCATTTT.

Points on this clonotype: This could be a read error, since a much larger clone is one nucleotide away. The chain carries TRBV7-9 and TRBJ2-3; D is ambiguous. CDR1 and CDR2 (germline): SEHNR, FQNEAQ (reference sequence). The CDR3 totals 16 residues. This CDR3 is CVSSRRIDESTDTQYF. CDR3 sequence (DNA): TGTGTCAGCAGCCGAAGGATCGACGAGAGCACAGATACGCAGTATTTT.

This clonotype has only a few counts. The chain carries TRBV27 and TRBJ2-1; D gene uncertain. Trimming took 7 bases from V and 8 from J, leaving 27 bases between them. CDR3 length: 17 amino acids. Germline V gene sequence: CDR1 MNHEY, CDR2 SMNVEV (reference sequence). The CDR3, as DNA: TGTGCCAGCATCACCCGAGGTGGCGACCTTCTTACGGATGAGCAGTTCTTC. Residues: CASITRGGDLLTDEQFF.

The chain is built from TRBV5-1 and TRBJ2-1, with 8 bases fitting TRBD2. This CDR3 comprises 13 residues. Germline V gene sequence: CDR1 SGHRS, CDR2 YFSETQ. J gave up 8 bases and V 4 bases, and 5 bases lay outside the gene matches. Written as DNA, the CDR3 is TGCGCCAGCAGCGGGACTAGTGGGGATGAGCAGTTCTTC. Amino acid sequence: CASSGTSGDEQFF. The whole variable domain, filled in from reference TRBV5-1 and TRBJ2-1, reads KAGVTQTPRYLIKTRGQQVTLSCSPISGHRSVSWYQQTPGQGLQFLFEYFSETQRNKGNFPGRFSGRQFSNSRSEMNVSTLELGDSALYLCASSGTSGDEQFFGPGTRLTVL.

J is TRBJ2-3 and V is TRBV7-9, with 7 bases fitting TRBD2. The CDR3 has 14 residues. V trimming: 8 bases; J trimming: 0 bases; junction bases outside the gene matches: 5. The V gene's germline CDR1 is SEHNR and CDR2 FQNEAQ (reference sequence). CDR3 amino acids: CASAAGPSTDTQYF. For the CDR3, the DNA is TGTGCCAGCGCAGCGGGACCTAGCACAGATACGCAGTATTTT.

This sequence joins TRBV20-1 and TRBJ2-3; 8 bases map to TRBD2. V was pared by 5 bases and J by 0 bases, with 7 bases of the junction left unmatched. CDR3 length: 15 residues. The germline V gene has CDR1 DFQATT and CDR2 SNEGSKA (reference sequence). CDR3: CSAPILAASTDTQYF. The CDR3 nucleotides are TGCAGTGCTCCAATACTAGCGGCTAGCACAGATACGCAGTATTTT.

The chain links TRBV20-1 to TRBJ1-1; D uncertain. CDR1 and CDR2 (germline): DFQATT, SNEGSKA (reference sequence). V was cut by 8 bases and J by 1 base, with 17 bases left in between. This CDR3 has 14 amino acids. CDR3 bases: TGCAGTCCTCGGAGGGAGGGCTGGAACACTGAAGCTTTCTTT. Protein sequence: CSPRREGWNTEAFF.

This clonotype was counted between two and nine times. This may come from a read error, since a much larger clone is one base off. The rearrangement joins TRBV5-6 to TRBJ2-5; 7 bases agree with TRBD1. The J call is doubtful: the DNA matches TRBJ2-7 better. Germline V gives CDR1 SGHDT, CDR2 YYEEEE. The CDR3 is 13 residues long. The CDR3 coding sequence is TGTGCCAGCAACCCCGGACAGGCCTACGAGCAGTACTTC. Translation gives CASNPGQAYEQYF.

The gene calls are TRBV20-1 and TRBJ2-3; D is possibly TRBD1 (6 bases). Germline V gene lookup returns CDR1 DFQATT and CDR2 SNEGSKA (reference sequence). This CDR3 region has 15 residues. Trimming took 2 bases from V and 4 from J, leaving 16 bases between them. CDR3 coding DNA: TGCAGTGCTAGACGCCAGGGCAGGGGACCAGATACGCAGTATTTT. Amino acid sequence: CSARRQGRGPDTQYF.

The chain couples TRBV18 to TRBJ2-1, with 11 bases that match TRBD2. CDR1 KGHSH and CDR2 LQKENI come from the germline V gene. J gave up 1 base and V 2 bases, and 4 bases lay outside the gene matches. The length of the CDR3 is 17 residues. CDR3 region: CASSPSRTSGSYNEQFF. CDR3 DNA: TGTGCCAGCTCACCATCTAGGACTAGCGGGTCCTACAATGAGCAGTTCTTC.

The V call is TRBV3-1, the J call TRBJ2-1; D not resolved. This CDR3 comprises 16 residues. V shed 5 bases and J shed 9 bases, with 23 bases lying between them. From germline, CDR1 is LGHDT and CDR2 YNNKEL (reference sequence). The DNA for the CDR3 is TGTGCCAGCAGCAAAATTAGTCCCCAACCCTTTCCTGAGCAGTTCTTC. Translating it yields CASSKISPQPFPEQFF.

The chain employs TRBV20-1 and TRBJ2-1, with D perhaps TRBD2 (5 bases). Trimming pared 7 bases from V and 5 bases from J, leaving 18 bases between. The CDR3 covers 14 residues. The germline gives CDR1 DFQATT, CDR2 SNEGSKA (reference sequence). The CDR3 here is CSGRKHSGNNEQFF. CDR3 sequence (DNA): TGCAGTGGTCGAAAACACAGCGGTAACAATGAGCAGTTCTTC.

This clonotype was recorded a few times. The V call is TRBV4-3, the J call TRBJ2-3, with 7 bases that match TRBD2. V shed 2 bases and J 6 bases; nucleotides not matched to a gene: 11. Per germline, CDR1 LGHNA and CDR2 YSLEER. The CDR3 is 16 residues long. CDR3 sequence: CASSQRGSGVGDTQYF. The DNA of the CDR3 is TGCGCCAGCAGCCAACGAGGGAGCGGGGTGGGGGATACGCAGTATTTT.

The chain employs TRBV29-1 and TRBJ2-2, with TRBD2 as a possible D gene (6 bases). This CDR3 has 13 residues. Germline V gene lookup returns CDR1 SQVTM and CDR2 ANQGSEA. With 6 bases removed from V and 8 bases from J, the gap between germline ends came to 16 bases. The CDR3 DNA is TGCAGCGTGCTACCAGTGGGAGGAGGGGAGCTGTTTTTT. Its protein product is CSVLPVGGGELFF.

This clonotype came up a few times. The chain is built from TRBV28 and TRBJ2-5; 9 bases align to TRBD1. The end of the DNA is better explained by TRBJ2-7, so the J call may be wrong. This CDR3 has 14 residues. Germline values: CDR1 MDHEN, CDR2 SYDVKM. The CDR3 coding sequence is TGTGCCAGCAGCAATCCGGGACAGGGACGCGAGCAGTACTTC. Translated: CASSNPGQGREQYF.

Here the CDR3 reads CASSRRGPAETQYF. DNA of the CDR3: TGTGCCAGCAGCCGCAGGGGGCCGGCAGAGACCCAGTACTTC. The genes are TRBV3-1 and TRBJ2-5, with TRBD1 matching 8 bases. CDR1 LGHDT and CDR2 YNNKEL come from the germline V gene (reference sequence). This CDR3 comprises 14 residues. Trimming took 4 bases from V and 4 from J; bases not matched to a gene: 5.

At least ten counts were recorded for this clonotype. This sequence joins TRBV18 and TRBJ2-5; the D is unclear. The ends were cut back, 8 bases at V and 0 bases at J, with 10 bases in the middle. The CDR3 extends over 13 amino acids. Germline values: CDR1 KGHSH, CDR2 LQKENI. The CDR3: CASSPQYQETQYF. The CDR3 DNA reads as TGTGCCAGCAGCCCCCAGTACCAAGAGACCCAGTACTTC.